This TCR beta chain was sequenced during a study of T cell responses to AZD1222 COVID-19 vaccine. CDR1 and CDR2 from the germline V gene are MGHRA and YSYEKL. The CDR3 runs 15 residues. The V and J ends lost 1 base and 2 bases, in that order; junction bases with no gene match: 3. Repertoires were generated with immunoSEQ multiplex PCR, while TCRdb's copy carries only in-frame clones and drops some. The sample has about 55,000 clones; roughly nine tenths are singletons. The source material was peripheral blood, sampled on day 0 of AZD1222 vaccination. The sequence derives from an adult in good health. J is TRBJ1-1 and V is TRBV4-1; TRBD1 matches at 8 bases. The DNA for the CDR3 is TGCGCCAGCAGCCAAGGACAGGGGCCAAACACTGAAGCTTTCTTT. Its protein is CASSQGQGPNTEAFF.